The clone carrying this TCR beta chain was picked up many times. Its target is unknown. The data stem from a study of T cell repertoires in cytomegalovirus infection. Whole-study results and caveats: Ex vivo responses were dominated by HLA-C-restricted CMV-specific TCR beta clonotypes.

Using its own MiXCR run on the reads, TCRdb lists one record per CDR3 protein. The data show 200,000 to 300,000 distinct CDR3 sequences, roughly 10% seen once. The CDR3 extends over 15 amino acids. The germline CDR1 and CDR2 sequences are MNHGY and SAAAGT. The V end was cut by 4 bases, the J end by 5 bases, with 15 bases between. The chain recombines TRBV6-8 with TRBJ1-5, with unresolved D. This TCR derives from a human donor in good health (CMV status not recorded). Some clones in this sample may be carry-over from other donors' samples. Specimen: PBMCs. The chain's CDR3 is CASSSATGGHQPQHF. Written as DNA, the CDR3 is TGTGCCAGCAGTTCCGCGACTGGAGGGCATCAGCCCCAGCATTTT.